The clone carrying this TCR beta chain has only a few counts. The sample originates from a study of T cell responses to AZD1222 COVID-19 vaccine. This CDR3 comprises 12 residues. Germline loops: CDR1 LNHDA, CDR2 SQIVND (reference sequence). V was pared by 4 bases and J by 1 base, with 3 bases between. Sequencing used immunoSEQ multiplex PCR; TCRdb keeps in-frame clones, though not all of them. The repertoire holds about 100,000 clones, with approximately 87% as singletons. The sample was peripheral blood, taken on day 0 of MenACWY control vaccination. This chain links TRBV19 with TRBJ2-3; D call uncertain. The origin of this receptor is an adult in good health. For the CDR3, the DNA is TGTGCCAGTAGTAGGGGCACAGATACGCAGTATTTT. It is translated as CASSRGTDTQYF.